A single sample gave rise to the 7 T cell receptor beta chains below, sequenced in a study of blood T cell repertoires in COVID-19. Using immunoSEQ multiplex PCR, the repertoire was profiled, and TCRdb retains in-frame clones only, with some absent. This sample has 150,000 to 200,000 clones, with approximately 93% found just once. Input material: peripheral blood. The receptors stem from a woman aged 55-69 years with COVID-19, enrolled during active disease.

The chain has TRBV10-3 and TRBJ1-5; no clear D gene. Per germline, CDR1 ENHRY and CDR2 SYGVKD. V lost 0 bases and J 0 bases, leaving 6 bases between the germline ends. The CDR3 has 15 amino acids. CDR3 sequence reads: CAISESGSSNQPQHF. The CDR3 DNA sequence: TGTGCCATCAGTGAGTCCGGGAGTAGCAATCAGCCCCAGCATTTT.

The CDR3 loop is CASSQDAGGRNSPLHF. The CDR3 DNA sequence: TGCGCCAGCAGCCAAGATGCGGGGGGACGGAATTCACCCCTCCACTTT. The chain couples TRBV4-3 to TRBJ1-6, with a possible D match to TRBD1 (5 bases). In germline, CDR1 is LGHNA, CDR2 YSLEER. Trimming removed 0 bases at V and 7 bases at J, with 13 bases between. The CDR3 has 16 residues.

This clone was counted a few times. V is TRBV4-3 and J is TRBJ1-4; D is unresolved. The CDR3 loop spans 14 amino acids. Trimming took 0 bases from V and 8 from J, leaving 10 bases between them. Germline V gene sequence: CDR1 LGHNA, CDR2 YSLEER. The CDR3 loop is CASSQDLNREKLFF. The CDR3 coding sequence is TGCGCCAGCAGCCAAGATCTTAACAGAGAAAAACTGTTTTTT.

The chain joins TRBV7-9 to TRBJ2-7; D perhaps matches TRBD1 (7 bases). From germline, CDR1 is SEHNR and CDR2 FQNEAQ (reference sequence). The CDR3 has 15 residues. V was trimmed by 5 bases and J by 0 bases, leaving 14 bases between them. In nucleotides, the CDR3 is TGTGCCAGCAGCCGAGAGCAGGGGGGCTCCTACGAGCAGTACTTC. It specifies CASSREQGGSYEQYF.

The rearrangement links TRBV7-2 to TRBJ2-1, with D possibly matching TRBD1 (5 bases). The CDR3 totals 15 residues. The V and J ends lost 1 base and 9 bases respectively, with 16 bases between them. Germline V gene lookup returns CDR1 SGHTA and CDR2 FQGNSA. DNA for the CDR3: TGTGCCAGCAGCTTAGAAGGGGTTAGAGTAAGTGAGCAGTTCTTC. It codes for CASSLEGVRVSEQFF.

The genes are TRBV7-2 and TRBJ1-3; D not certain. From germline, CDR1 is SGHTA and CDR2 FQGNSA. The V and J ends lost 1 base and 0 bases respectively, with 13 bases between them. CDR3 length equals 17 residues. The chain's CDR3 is CASSLVVFRGSGNTIYF. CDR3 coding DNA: TGTGCCAGCAGCTTAGTCGTCTTTAGAGGCTCTGGAAACACCATATATTTT.

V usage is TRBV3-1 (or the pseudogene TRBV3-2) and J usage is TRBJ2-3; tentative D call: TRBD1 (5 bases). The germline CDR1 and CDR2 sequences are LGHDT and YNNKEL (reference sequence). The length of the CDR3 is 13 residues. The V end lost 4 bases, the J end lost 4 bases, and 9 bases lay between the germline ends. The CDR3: CASSLKGPDTQYF. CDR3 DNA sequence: TGTGCCAGCAGCCTAAAGGGGCCAGATACGCAGTATTTT.